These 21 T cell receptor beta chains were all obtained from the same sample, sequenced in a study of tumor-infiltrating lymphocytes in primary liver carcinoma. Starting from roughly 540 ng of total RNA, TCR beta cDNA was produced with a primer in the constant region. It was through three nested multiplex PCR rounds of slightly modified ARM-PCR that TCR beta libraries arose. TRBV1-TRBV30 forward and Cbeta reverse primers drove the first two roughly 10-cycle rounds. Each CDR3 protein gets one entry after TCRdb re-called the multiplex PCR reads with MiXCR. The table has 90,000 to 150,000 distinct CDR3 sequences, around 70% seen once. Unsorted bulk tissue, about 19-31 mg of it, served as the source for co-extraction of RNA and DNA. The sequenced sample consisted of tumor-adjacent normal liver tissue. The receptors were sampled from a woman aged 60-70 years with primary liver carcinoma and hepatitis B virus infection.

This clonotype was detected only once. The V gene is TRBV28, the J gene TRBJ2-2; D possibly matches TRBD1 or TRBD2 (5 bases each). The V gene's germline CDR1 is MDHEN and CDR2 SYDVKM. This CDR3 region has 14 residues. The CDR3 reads CVNSWGRYTGELFF. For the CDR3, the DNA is TGTGTCAACAGTTGGGGACGGTACACCGGGGAGCTGTTTTTT.

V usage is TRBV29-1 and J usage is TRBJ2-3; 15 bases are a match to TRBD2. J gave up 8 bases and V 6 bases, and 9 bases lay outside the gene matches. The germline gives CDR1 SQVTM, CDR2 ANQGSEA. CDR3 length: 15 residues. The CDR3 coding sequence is TGCAGCGTAGCGGGACTAGCGGGAGGACCAGTTACGCAGTATTTT. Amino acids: CSVAGLAGGPVTQYF.

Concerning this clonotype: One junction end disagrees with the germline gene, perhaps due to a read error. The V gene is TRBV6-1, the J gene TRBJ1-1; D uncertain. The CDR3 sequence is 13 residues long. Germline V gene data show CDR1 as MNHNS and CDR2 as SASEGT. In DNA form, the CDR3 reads TGTGCCAGCAGTAGAGGACCGGGCACTGAAGCTATCTTT. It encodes CASSRGPGTEAIF.

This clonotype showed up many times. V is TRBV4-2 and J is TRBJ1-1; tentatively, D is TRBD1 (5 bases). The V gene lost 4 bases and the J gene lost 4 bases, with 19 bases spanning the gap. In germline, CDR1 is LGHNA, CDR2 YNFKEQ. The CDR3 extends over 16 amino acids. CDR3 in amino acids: CASSPLEGRGGTEAFF. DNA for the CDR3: TGTGCCAGCAGCCCATTGGAAGGTCGGGGGGGCACTGAAGCTTTCTTT.

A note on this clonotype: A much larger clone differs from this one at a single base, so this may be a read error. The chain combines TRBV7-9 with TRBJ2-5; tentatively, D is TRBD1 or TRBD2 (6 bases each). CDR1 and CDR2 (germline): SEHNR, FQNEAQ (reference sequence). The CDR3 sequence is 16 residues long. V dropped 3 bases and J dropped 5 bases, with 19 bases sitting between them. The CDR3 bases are TGTGCCAGCAGCTTGCTCGACTACCAAGGGGGGGAGACCCAGTACTTC. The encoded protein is CASSLLDYQGGETQYF.

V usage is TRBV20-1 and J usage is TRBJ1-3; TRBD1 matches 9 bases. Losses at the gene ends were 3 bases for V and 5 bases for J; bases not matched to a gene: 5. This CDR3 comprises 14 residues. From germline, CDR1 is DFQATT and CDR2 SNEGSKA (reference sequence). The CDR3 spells CSASGTGLRNTIYF. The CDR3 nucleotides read TGCAGTGCTAGTGGGACAGGGCTTAGAAACACCATATATTTT.

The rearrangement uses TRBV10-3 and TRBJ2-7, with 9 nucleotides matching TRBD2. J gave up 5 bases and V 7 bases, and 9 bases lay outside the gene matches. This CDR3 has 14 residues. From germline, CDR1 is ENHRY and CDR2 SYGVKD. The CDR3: CAITPSGDVNEQYF. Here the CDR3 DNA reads TGTGCCATCACTCCTAGCGGGGACGTCAACGAGCAGTACTTC.

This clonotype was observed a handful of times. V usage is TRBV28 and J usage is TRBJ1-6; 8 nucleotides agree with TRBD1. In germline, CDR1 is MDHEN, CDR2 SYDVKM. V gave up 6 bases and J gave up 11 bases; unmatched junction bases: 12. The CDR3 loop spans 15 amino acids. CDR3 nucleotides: TGTGCCAGCAGCTCAGGGGGCGCTTGGATCACACCCCTCCACTTT. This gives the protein CASSSGGAWITPLHF. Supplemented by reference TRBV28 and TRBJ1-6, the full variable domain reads DVKVTQSSRYLVKRTGEKVFLECVQDMDHENMFWYRQDPGLGLRLIYFSYDVKMKEKGDIPEGYSVSREKKERFSLILESASTNQTSMYLCASSSGGAWITPLHFGNGTRLTVT.

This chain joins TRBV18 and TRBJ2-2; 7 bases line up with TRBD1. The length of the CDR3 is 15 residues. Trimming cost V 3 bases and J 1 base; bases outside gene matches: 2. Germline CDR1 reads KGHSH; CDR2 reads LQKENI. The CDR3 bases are TGTGCCAGCTCACCGCGACAGGGGAACACCGGGGAGCTGTTTTTT. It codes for CASSPRQGNTGELFF. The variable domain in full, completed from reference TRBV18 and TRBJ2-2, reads NAGVMQNPRHLVRRRGQEARLRCSPMKGHSHVYWYRQLPEEGLKFMVYLQKENIIDESGMPKERFSAEFPKEGPSILRIQQVVRGDSAAYFCASSPRQGNTGELFFGEGSRLTVL.

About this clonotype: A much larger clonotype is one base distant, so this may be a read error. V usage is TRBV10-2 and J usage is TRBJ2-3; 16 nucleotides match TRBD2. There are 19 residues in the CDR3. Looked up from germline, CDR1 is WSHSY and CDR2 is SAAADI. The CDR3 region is CASRQTGLAGGPRTVTQYF. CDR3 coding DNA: TGCGCCAGCAGACAAACGGGACTAGCGGGAGGGCCCCGCACAGTTACGCAGTATTTT.

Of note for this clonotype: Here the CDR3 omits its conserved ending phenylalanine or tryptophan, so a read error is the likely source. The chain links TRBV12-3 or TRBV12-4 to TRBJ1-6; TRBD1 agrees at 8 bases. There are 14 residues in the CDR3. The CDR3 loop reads CASSRTGLDSSLHL. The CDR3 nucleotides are TGTGCCAGCAGCCGGACAGGGTTGGATTCATCCCTCCACCTT.

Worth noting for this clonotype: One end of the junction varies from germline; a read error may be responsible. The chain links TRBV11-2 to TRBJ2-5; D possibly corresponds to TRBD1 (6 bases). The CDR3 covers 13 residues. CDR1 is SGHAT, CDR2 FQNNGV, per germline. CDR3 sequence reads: CASTRDTQETQYF. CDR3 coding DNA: TGCGCCAGCACCAGGGACACGCAAGAGACCCAGTACTTC.

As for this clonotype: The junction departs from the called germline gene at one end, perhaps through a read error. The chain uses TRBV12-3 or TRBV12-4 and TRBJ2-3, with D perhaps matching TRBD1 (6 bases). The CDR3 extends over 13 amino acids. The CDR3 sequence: CVSSFGDTDTQYF. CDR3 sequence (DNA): TGTGTCAGCAGTTTCGGGGACACAGATACACAGTATTTT.

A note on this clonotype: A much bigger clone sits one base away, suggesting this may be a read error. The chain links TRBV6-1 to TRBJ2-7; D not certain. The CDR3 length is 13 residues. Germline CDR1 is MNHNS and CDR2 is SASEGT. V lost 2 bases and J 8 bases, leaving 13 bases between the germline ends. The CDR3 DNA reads TGTGCCAGCAGTGAAACCGGATGGGTCAAGCAGTACTTC. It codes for CASSETGWVKQYF.

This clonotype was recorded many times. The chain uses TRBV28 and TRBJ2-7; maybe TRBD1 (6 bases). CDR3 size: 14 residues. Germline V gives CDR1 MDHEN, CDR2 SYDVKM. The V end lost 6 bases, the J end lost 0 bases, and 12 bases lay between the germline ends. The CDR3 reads CASSSQGVSYEQYF. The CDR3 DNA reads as TGTGCCAGCAGCTCACAGGGAGTCTCCTACGAGCAGTACTTC.

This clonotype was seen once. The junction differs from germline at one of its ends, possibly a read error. DNA for the CDR3: TGCGCCAGCAGAATCGATAGGGGGCCGCTCATGAACACTAAAGCTTTCTTT. Protein: CASRIDRGPLMNTKAFF. The genes are TRBV5-1 and TRBJ1-1; 7 bases fit TRBD1. Germline V gene lookup returns CDR1 SGHRS and CDR2 YFSETQ. This CDR3 has 17 residues.

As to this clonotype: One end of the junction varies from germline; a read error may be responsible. The CDR3 protein is CASSESSGSSYEEYF. CDR3 nucleotides: TGTGCCAGCAGTGAATCCAGCGGGAGCTCCTACGAGGAGTACTTC. The V and J genes are TRBV6-1 and TRBJ2-7, with 8 nucleotides matching TRBD2. In germline, CDR1 is MNHNS, CDR2 SASEGT. The CDR3 sequence is 15 residues long.

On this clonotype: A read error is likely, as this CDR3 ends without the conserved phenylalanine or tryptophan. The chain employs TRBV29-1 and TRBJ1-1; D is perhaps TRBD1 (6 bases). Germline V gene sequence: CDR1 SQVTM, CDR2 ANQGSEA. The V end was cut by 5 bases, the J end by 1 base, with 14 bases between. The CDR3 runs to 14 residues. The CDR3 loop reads CSVYTGPGNTEAFL. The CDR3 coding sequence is TGCAGCGTTTATACAGGGCCGGGGAACACTGAAGCTTTCCTT.

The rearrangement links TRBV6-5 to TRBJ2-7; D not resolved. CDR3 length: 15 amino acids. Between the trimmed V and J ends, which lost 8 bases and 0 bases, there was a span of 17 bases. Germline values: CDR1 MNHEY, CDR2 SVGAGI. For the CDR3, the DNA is TGTGCCAGCGGTCACTCGCCAGCCCGCTCCTACGAGCAGTACTTC. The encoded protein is CASGHSPARSYEQYF.

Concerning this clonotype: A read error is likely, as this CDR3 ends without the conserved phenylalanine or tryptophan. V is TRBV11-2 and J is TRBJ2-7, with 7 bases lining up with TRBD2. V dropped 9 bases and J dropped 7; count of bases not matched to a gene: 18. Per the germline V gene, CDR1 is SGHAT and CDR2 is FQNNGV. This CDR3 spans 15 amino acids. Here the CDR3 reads CASIKMGGVSGEQYL. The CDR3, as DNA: TGTGCCAGTATAAAGATGGGAGGGGTATCTGGGGAGCAGTACCTC.

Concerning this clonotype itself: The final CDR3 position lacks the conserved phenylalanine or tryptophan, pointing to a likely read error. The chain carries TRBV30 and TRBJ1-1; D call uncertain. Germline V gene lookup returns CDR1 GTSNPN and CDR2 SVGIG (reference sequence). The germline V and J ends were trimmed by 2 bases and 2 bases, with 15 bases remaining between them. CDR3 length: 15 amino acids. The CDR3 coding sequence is TGTGCCTGGAGTCCCCCCTCTGCAGCTAACACTGAAGCTTTCGTT. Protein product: CAWSPPSAANTEAFV.